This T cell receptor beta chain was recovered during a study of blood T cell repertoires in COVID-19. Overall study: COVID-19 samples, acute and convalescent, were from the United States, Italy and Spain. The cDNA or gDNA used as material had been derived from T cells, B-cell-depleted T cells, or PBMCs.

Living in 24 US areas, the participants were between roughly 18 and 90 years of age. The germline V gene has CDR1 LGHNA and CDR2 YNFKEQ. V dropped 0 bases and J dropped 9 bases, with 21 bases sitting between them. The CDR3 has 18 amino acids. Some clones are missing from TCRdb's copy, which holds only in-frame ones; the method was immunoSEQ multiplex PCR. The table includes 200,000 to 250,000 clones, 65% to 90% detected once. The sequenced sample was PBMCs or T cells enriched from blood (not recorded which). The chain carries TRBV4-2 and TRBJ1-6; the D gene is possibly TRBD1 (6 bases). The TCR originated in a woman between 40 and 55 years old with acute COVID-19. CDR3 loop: CASSQDLIGGAGRSPLHF. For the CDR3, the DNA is TGTGCCAGCAGCCAAGATCTTATAGGGGGAGCCGGTCGTTCACCCCTCCACTTT.